Presented here are 28 T cell receptor beta chains from one specimen sequenced in a study of T cell responses to AZD1222 COVID-19 vaccine. Using immunoSEQ multiplex PCR, the repertoire was profiled, and TCRdb retains in-frame clones only, with some absent. This sample has tens of thousands of clones, with roughly 85% found just once. The material sequenced was peripheral blood, taken on day 0 of AZD1222 vaccination. Source of these receptors: an adult in good health.

The chain couples TRBV6-2 or TRBV6-3 to TRBJ1-2; no firm D call. Germline V lookup: CDR1 MNHEY, CDR2 SVGEGT. Trimming left V 2 bases short and J 1 base short, with 11 bases between. This CDR3 has 15 residues. In DNA, the CDR3 is TGTGCCAGCAGTTACCCGTCGGTAATTAACTATGGCTACACCTTC. This encodes CASSYPSVINYGYTF.

The V call is TRBV27, the J call TRBJ2-3; 9 bases are shared with TRBD2. The CDR3 length is 13 residues. With 3 bases clipped from V and 6 bases from J, the junction kept 1 base outside the gene matches. The V gene's germline CDR1 is MNHEY and CDR2 SMNVEV (reference sequence). CDR3 sequence (DNA): TGTGCCAGCAGTTTGCGGGGGGGTGATACGCAGTATTTT. It yields the protein CASSLRGGDTQYF.

The chain links TRBV7-2 to TRBJ1-1; TRBD1 agrees at 7 bases. Trimming at V came to 2 bases and at J to 1 base, leaving 7 bases not matched to a gene. Germline V gives CDR1 SGHTA, CDR2 FQGNSA. The CDR3 is 16 residues long. The CDR3 DNA reads TGTGCCAGCAGCTTATCCCCAGGGACAGCGAACACTGAAGCTTTCTTT. Protein: CASSLSPGTANTEAFF.

This clone occurred once. The chain carries TRBV5-4 and TRBJ1-1; the D is unclear. Germline V lookup: CDR1 SGHNT, CDR2 YYREEE (reference sequence). There are 14 residues in the CDR3. Trimming cost V 0 bases and J 4 bases, with 10 bases left between them. The CDR3: CASSLDSLATEAFF. DNA of the CDR3: TGTGCCAGCAGCTTGGACTCACTGGCCACTGAAGCTTTCTTT.

V gene TRBV6-2 or TRBV6-3 combines with J gene TRBJ2-2; D possibly uses TRBD1 or TRBD2 (6 bases each). Germline assignment: CDR1 MNHEY and CDR2 SVGEGT. This CDR3 spans 18 amino acids. V lost 5 bases to trimming and J lost 1 base, with 20 bases between them. CDR3 sequence (DNA): TGTGCCAGCAGTACACTCGTCCGGGGGCAGAGGAACACCGGGGAGCTGTTTTTT. Its protein is CASSTLVRGQRNTGELFF.

V and J are TRBV6-5 and TRBJ2-3; 7 positions agree with TRBD1. V gave up 3 bases and J gave up 4 bases; unmatched junction bases: 4. This CDR3 is 14 amino acids long. CDR1 and CDR2 (germline): MNHEY, SVGAGI. The CDR3 loop reads CASSYNQGADTQYF. The CDR3, as DNA: TGTGCCAGCAGTTATAACCAGGGGGCAGATACGCAGTATTTT.

This clone was observed once. The rearrangement joins TRBV19 to TRBJ1-6; D may be TRBD1 (6 bases). The ends were cut back, 5 bases at V and 7 bases at J, with 18 bases in the middle. Germline V gene sequence: CDR1 LNHDA, CDR2 SQIVND (reference sequence). This CDR3 has 16 amino acids. The CDR3 nucleotides are TGTGCCAGTAGTCCCCCGGGGGCCCTCTTCAATTCACCCCTCCACTTT. This encodes CASSPPGALFNSPLHF. The variable domain in full, with the rest retrieved from reference TRBV19 and TRBJ1-6, is DGGITQSPKYLFRKEGQNVTLSCEQNLNHDAMYWYRQDPGQGLRLIYYSQIVNDFQKGDIAEGYSVSREKKESFPLTVTSAQKNPTAFYLCASSPPGALFNSPLHFGNGTRLTVT.

CDR3 nucleotides: TGTGCCAGCAGTTTCCAGAACAGGTTAAGCTCCTACAATGAGCAGTTCTTC. This codes for CASSFQNRLSSYNEQFF. The V gene is TRBV27, the J gene TRBJ2-1, with D possibly being TRBD1 (5 bases). The CDR3 covers 17 residues. Germline lookup yields CDR1 MNHEY and CDR2 SMNVEV (reference sequence). V was clipped by 3 bases and J by 0 bases, with 15 bases between them.

This clone is a singleton in its sample. CDR3 amino acids: CASSRAVVTRTYEQYF. The CDR3 DNA reads TGTGCCAGCAGCCGTGCTGTAGTAACAAGGACCTACGAGCAGTACTTC. The V gene is TRBV3-1 (or the pseudogene TRBV3-2), the J gene TRBJ2-7; D not resolved. CDR1 and CDR2 from the germline V gene are LGHDT and YNNKEL (reference sequence). The CDR3 sequence is 16 residues long. The V gene lost 4 bases and the J gene lost 2 bases, with 18 bases spanning the gap.

The CDR3 sequence is CASSLRFRRLDTEAFF. The CDR3 DNA reads TGTGCCAGCAGCTTACGGTTCAGGCGGCTGGACACTGAAGCTTTCTTT. The chain employs TRBV7-2 and TRBJ1-1; no clear D gene. Germline CDR1 is SGHTA and CDR2 is FQGNSA. The germline V and J ends were trimmed by 2 bases and 3 bases, with 16 bases remaining between them. This CDR3 contains 16 residues.

The genes are TRBV9 and TRBJ1-4; D is unclear. The CDR3 totals 14 residues. Per the germline V gene, CDR1 is SGDLS and CDR2 is YYNGEE. The germline V and J ends were trimmed by 0 bases and 7 bases, with 10 bases remaining between them. The CDR3 nucleotides read TGTGCCAGCAGCGTAGGCGGGTTTAGTGAAAAACTGTTTTTT. Protein product: CASSVGGFSEKLFF.

The rearrangement joins TRBV6-5 to TRBJ2-7; TRBD1 matches at 7 bases. Germline CDR1 and CDR2: MNHEY and SVGAGI. The CDR3 length is 15 residues. After removal of 2 bases from V and 2 bases from J, the junction contained 6 bases not matched to a gene. The CDR3 coding sequence is TGTGCCAGCAGTTACAATCCACAGGGGACCTACGAGCAGTACTTC. It encodes CASSYNPQGTYEQYF.

The chain is built from TRBV11-3 and TRBJ1-1, with TRBD1 as a possible D gene (6 bases). The V end lost 5 bases, the J end lost 3 bases, and 13 bases lay between the germline ends. The CDR3 contains 14 residues. Germline-derived CDR1 and CDR2 are SGHNT and YENEEA. CDR3 region: CASSPGGGHTEAFF. The CDR3 DNA reads as TGTGCCAGCAGCCCCGGTGGGGGGCACACTGAAGCTTTCTTT.

The chain links TRBV6-1 to TRBJ2-1; no reliable D call. Trimming stripped 3 bases from V and 8 bases from J, with 17 bases between. There are 15 residues in the CDR3. Looked up from germline, CDR1 is MNHNS and CDR2 is SASEGT. The CDR3 is CASSDSLVGSHEQFF. The CDR3 DNA sequence: TGTGCCAGCAGTGACAGTCTAGTAGGTTCCCATGAGCAGTTCTTC.

This clone was seen a single time. This chain uses TRBV19 with TRBJ1-1; TRBD1 is a possible D gene (5 bases). CDR1 LNHDA and CDR2 SQIVND come from the germline V gene (reference sequence). V lost 8 bases to trimming and J lost 1 base, with 14 bases between them. The CDR3 consists of 14 residues. CDR3 coding DNA: TGTGCCAGTTTCAGCCCCGGACAGAACACTGAAGCTTTCTTT. The encoded protein is CASFSPGQNTEAFF.

V and J are TRBV6-5 and TRBJ1-5; perhaps TRBD1 as D (6 bases). The CDR3 is 15 residues long. CDR1 is MNHEY and CDR2 is SVGAGI in the germline V gene. V was cut by 6 bases and J by 2 bases, with 14 bases left in between. CDR3 sequence (DNA): TGTGCCAGCAGCCTGGGGGGGCCGGGCAATCAGCCCCAGCATTTT. Protein sequence: CASSLGGPGNQPQHF.

The chain links TRBV27 to TRBJ2-1; D uncertain. The CDR3 is 12 residues long. Germline CDR1 reads MNHEY; CDR2 reads SMNVEV (reference sequence). V was clipped by 4 bases and J by 6 bases, with 7 bases between them. Here the CDR3 reads CASSWFGNEQFF. In nucleotides, the CDR3 is TGTGCCAGCAGTTGGTTTGGCAATGAGCAGTTCTTC.

The J gene is TRBJ2-1, the V gene TRBV5-3, with 8 bases that match TRBD1. TRBV5-3 is recorded as an ORF, its role being uncertain. This CDR3 is built from 15 residues. With 5 bases clipped from V and 4 bases from J, the junction kept 8 bases outside the gene matches. The CDR3 nucleotides are TGTGCCAGAAGTCGTAGGGACAGGTCATACAATGAGCAGTTCTTC. It codes for CARSRRDRSYNEQFF.

The gene calls are TRBV7-6 and TRBJ2-2; no reliable D call. Per germline, CDR1 SGHVS and CDR2 FNYEAQ. This CDR3 has 14 amino acids. The V and J ends lost 5 bases and 0 bases respectively, with 7 bases between them. The CDR3 here is CASSPSANTGELFF. The DNA for the CDR3 is TGTGCCAGCAGCCCCTCGGCGAACACCGGGGAGCTGTTTTTT.

The genes are TRBV4-1 and TRBJ1-5; possibly TRBD1 for D (5 bases). The germline V and J ends were trimmed by 7 bases and 3 bases, with 16 bases remaining between them. This CDR3 region has 15 residues. Germline CDR1 and CDR2: MGHRA and YSYEKL. CDR3 sequence reads: CASNHNSGTNQPQHF. CDR3 nucleotide sequence: TGCGCCAGCAACCACAACTCTGGGACCAATCAGCCCCAGCATTTT.

This clone was recorded many times. The V and J genes are TRBV4-1 and TRBJ1-1; no reliable D call. V lost 1 base to trimming and J lost 4 bases, with 10 bases between them. CDR3 length equals 14 residues. Germline CDR1 is MGHRA and CDR2 is YSYEKL. CDR3 region: CASSQGGTGTEAFF. CDR3 bases: TGCGCCAGCAGCCAAGGGGGAACGGGCACTGAAGCTTTCTTT.

The rearrangement uses TRBV5-1 and TRBJ2-5, with D perhaps TRBD1 (5 bases). The germline V gene encodes CDR1 SGHRS and CDR2 YFSETQ. The CDR3 totals 16 residues. With 0 bases removed from V and 7 bases from J, the gap between germline ends came to 19 bases. The CDR3: CASSLEVRGQTRTQYF. CDR3 nucleotides: TGCGCCAGCAGCTTGGAAGTAAGGGGCCAGACACGGACCCAGTACTTC.

In its sample, this clone was seen once. The CDR3 reads CASSLNGWETQYF. The CDR3 DNA reads TGTGCCAGCAGCTTAAACGGGTGGGAGACCCAGTACTTC. The rearrangement joins TRBV7-3 to TRBJ2-5; unclear D gene. The V end was cut by 1 base, the J end by 5 bases, with 8 bases between. CDR1 is SGHTA, CDR2 FQGTGA, per germline. The CDR3 sequence is 13 residues long.

The chain joins TRBV5-1 to TRBJ2-1; D may be TRBD1 (7 bases). V gave up 2 bases and J gave up 7 bases, with 19 bases separating them. The CDR3 covers 16 residues. Germline CDR1 SGHRS, CDR2 YFSETQ. This CDR3 reads CASSFLGTPGGNEQFF. The CDR3 coding sequence is TGCGCCAGCAGCTTCCTCGGGACTCCAGGGGGGAATGAGCAGTTCTTC.

V usage is TRBV3-1 (or the pseudogene TRBV3-2) and J usage is TRBJ2-5, with 11 bases lining up with TRBD1. The CDR3 runs to 15 residues. In germline, CDR1 is LGHDT, CDR2 YNNKEL (reference sequence). Trimming cost V 8 bases and J 5 bases; bases outside gene matches: 10. The CDR3 is CASSSGTGGMETQYF. The CDR3, as DNA: TGTGCCAGCTCCTCCGGGACAGGGGGAATGGAGACCCAGTACTTC.

The CDR3 region has the DNA TGTGCCATCCAGAGGCAGGCTCGCAGCTCTGGGGCCAACGTCCTGACTTTC. This translates into CAIQRQARSSGANVLTF. The chain employs TRBV2 and TRBJ2-6; D uncertain. V shed 10 bases and J shed 0 bases, with 19 bases lying between them. Germline V CDR1 and CDR2: SNHLY, FYNNEI. This CDR3 is 17 amino acids long.

The CDR3 region has the DNA TGTGCCAGCAGCAAAAGGGACACAAGGTTATTCTTC. Its translation: CASSKRDTRLFF. The chain links TRBV7-9 to TRBJ2-1; weak D call: TRBD1 (6 bases). This CDR3 has 12 amino acids. Germline assignment: CDR1 SEHNR and CDR2 FQNEAQ (reference sequence). Deletions cut 5 bases from V and 16 bases from J, with 18 bases between.

V and J are TRBV19 and TRBJ1-2; TRBD1 might be the D (6 bases). V lost 5 bases and J lost 5, with 24 bases in between. Germline V gives CDR1 LNHDA, CDR2 SQIVND (reference sequence). The CDR3 totals 17 residues. The CDR3 reads CASSASLFGGSGYGYTF. The CDR3 DNA reads TGTGCCAGTAGTGCGTCCCTCTTTGGGGGCTCGGGATATGGCTACACCTTC.